The clone carrying this T cell receptor (beta chain) was seen just once. This sample is drawn from a study of T cells after posttransplantation cyclophosphamide. V lost 5 bases to trimming and J lost 1 base; unmatched junction nucleotides: 10. Germline loops: CDR1 SEHNR, CDR2 FQNEAQ (reference sequence). The CDR3 covers 16 residues. Clones were sequenced by immunoSEQ multiplex PCR, and TCRdb holds only the in-frame ones, with some missing. This table has about 6,400 clones, 95% to 98% appearing once. The chain employs TRBV7-9 and TRBJ2-5; TRBD1 aligns across 7 bases. The TCR comes from a woman aged 25 to 39 in good health and a related stem cell transplant donor. The sequencing input was naive CD8+ T cells sorted from PBMCs. CDR3 region: CASSPTGAPSQETQYF. As DNA, the CDR3 is TGTGCCAGCAGCCCTACAGGGGCGCCGTCCCAAGAGACCCAGTACTTC.